This TCR beta chain was captured by sequencing in a study of somatic mutations in cytotoxic T cells in rheumatoid arthritis. Assay used: immunoSEQ multiplex PCR; TCRdb lists only in-frame clones, some missing. This table holds more than 25,000 clones, 82% found once. This clone was observed a few times. The same CDR3 also results from other DNA sequences found in this sample. Trimming cost V 0 bases and J 7 bases, with 10 bases left between them. This CDR3 has 14 amino acids. Germline V CDR1 and CDR2: SGHNT, YYREEE (reference sequence). This TCR came from a man over 45 in good health. The chain has TRBV5-4 and TRBJ2-2, with D possibly being TRBD2 (5 bases). The specimen was CD8+ T cells sorted from blood. The CDR3 DNA sequence: TGTGCCAGCAGCTTGGCCGGGGTTGGCGGGGAGCTGTTTTTT. Translation: CASSLAGVGGELFF.